The 17 T cell receptor beta chains below come from one sample, sequenced in a study of blood T cell repertoires in COVID-19. Sequencing used immunoSEQ multiplex PCR; TCRdb keeps in-frame clones, though not all of them. The top ten clones hold less than 2% of a sample with some 300,000 clones, under 90% of them seen once. Sequenced sample: PBMCs or T cells enriched from blood (not recorded which). The source of these receptors is a woman between 35 and 50 years old who had recovered from COVID-19.

With respect to this clone: Other DNA sequences of this sample code for an identical CDR3. The chain uses TRBV5-1 and TRBJ1-1; no clear D. Trimming took 0 bases from V and 2 from J, leaving 5 bases between them. Per the germline V gene, CDR1 is SGHRS and CDR2 is YFSETQ. This CDR3 spans 13 amino acids. Here the CDR3 reads CASSLDSNTEAFF. CDR3 in DNA: TGCGCCAGCAGCTTGGATAGTAACACTGAAGCTTTCTTT.

The V gene is TRBV24-1, the J gene TRBJ2-1, with 14 bases lining up with TRBD2. Trimming cost V 4 bases and J 0 bases; bases outside gene matches: 10. The CDR3 loop spans 20 amino acids. Germline loops: CDR1 KGHDR, CDR2 SFDVKD. CDR3 sequence (DNA): TGTGCCACCAGTGAGGGTCCGGGGACTAGCGGGGGAAGCTCCTACAATGAGCAGTTCTTC. Amino acids: CATSEGPGTSGGSSYNEQFF.

This chain links TRBV7-9 with TRBJ1-1; D may be TRBD1 (6 bases). Germline values: CDR1 SEHNR, CDR2 FQNEAQ (reference sequence). V was shortened by 5 bases and J by 7 bases, with 11 bases between the two germline ends. This CDR3 comprises 12 residues. The DNA for the CDR3 is TGTGCCAGCAGCGTAGACAGGTATGAAGCTTTCTTT. This codes for CASSVDRYEAFF.

V and J are TRBV3-1 (or the pseudogene TRBV3-2) and TRBJ1-2; D may be TRBD1 (6 bases). The CDR3 length is 16 residues. V was pared by 0 bases and J by 4 bases, with 15 bases between. Germline lookup yields CDR1 LGHDT and CDR2 YNNKEL (reference sequence). CDR3: CASSQDVTGFGYGYTF. The CDR3 DNA is TGTGCCAGCAGCCAAGACGTTACAGGGTTCGGCTATGGCTACACCTTC.

The chain couples TRBV11-2 to TRBJ1-3, with 7 bases fitting TRBD1. With 2 bases clipped from V and 0 bases from J, the junction kept 10 bases outside the gene matches. CDR1 and CDR2 from the germline V gene are SGHAT and FQNNGV. The CDR3 extends over 18 amino acids. CDR3 sequence reads: CASSLPPGQRHSGNTIYF. In DNA, the CDR3 is TGTGCCAGCAGCTTACCTCCGGGACAGCGACACTCTGGAAACACCATATATTTT.

The chain combines TRBV12-5 with TRBJ1-3, with 7 bases matching TRBD1. Germline values: CDR1 LGHNT, CDR2 FRNRAP. The CDR3 sequence is 12 residues long. V was pared by 9 bases and J by 4 bases, with 3 bases of the junction left unmatched. The CDR3 sequence: CASTGVGNTIYF. The CDR3 DNA sequence: TGTGCTAGCACAGGGGTCGGAAACACCATATATTTT.

The rearrangement links TRBV6-6 to TRBJ1-6; 7 bases line up with TRBD1. The V and J ends lost 6 bases and 7 bases, in that order; junction bases with no gene match: 9. Germline-derived CDR1 and CDR2 are MNHNY and SVGAGI (reference sequence). This CDR3 comprises 15 residues. The CDR3 region has the DNA TGTGCCAGCAGATTCGACGACAGGGTGAATTCACCCCTCCACTTT. Translated: CASRFDDRVNSPLHF.

This chain links TRBV7-2 with TRBJ1-4, with 7 bases identical to TRBD1. The CDR3 is made up of 14 amino acids. Germline CDR1 is SGHTA and CDR2 is FQGNSA. V shed 6 bases and J 4 bases; nucleotides not matched to a gene: 5. CDR3 bases: TGTGCCAGCAGACTTGACAGGGTTAATGAAAAACTGTTTTTT. Amino acids: CASRLDRVNEKLFF.

The rearrangement uses TRBV6-2 or TRBV6-3 and TRBJ2-2; 11 bases match TRBD2. Germline assignment: CDR1 MNHEY and CDR2 SVGEGT. Losses at the gene ends were 0 bases for V and 0 bases for J; bases not matched to a gene: 6. The CDR3 covers 19 residues. The CDR3 region is CASSYSTSGSLPNTGELFF. The CDR3 DNA sequence: TGTGCCAGCAGTTACTCAACTAGCGGGAGTCTCCCGAACACCGGGGAGCTGTTTTTT.

The rearrangement links TRBV12-2 to TRBJ2-2; the table calls TRBD1, which could not be checked here. TRBV12-2 is assigned pseudogene status. The CDR3 is 17 amino acids. The CDR3 region is CASRTSRLLQGTGELFF. The CDR3 nucleotides read TGTGCAAGTCGCACATCCCGTCTTCTACAGGGAACCGGGGAGCTGTTTTTT.

This chain connects TRBV5-1 to TRBJ2-2, with 8 nucleotides matching TRBD1. CDR1 is SGHRS, CDR2 YFSETQ, per germline. Germline trimming cut 6 bases from V and 3 bases from J; bases unmatched to any gene: 10. The CDR3 extends over 16 amino acids. CDR3 sequence (DNA): TGCGCCAGCAACAATGGGCAGGGGGCCGACACCGGGGAGCTGTTTTTT. Translating gives CASNNGQGADTGELFF.

V is TRBV7-9 and J is TRBJ2-5; 9 positions match TRBD2. This CDR3 comprises 18 residues. V lost 6 bases and J lost 1; bases outside the gene matches: 15. Germline V CDR1 and CDR2: SEHNR, FQNEAQ (reference sequence). CDR3 bases: TGTGCCAGCAGGAAGCGGGAGGCTACCAATCCGCTCCAAGAGACCCAGTACTTC. Amino acid sequence: CASRKREATNPLQETQYF.

The chain carries TRBV2 and TRBJ2-1; 11 bases align to TRBD2. Germline V gives CDR1 SNHLY, CDR2 FYNNEI. V was pared by 7 bases and J by 2 bases, with 7 bases of the junction left unmatched. The CDR3 is made up of 16 amino acids. CDR3 region: CASTSRTSGPYNEQFF. CDR3 in DNA: TGTGCCAGCACCTCAAGGACTAGCGGGCCCTACAATGAGCAGTTCTTC.

The chain employs TRBV7-2 and TRBJ2-3; 7 bases fit TRBD2. The CDR3 is 14 residues long. V lost 5 bases and J lost 5; bases outside the gene matches: 7. The germline V gene encodes CDR1 SGHTA and CDR2 FQGNSA. CDR3 region: CASSRTRSGDTQYF. Here the CDR3 DNA reads TGTGCCAGCAGCCGGACTAGATCTGGAGATACGCAGTATTTT.

V usage is TRBV3-1 (or the pseudogene TRBV3-2) and J usage is TRBJ1-2; 9 bases are a match to TRBD1. The length of the CDR3 is 14 residues. Trimming cost V 1 base and J 6 bases; bases outside gene matches: 3. Germline assignment: CDR1 LGHDT and CDR2 YNNKEL (reference sequence). CDR3: CASSQVTGGDGYTF. DNA for the CDR3: TGTGCCAGCAGCCAAGTAACAGGGGGCGATGGCTACACCTTC.

This clone was seen once. The chain is built from TRBV11-2 and TRBJ2-5; possible D gene TRBD2, 5 bases. Germline V CDR1 and CDR2: SGHAT, FQNNGV. The V end lost 1 base, the J end lost 5 bases, and 14 bases lay between the germline ends. The CDR3 is 15 residues long. The CDR3 is CASSLGDILGETQYF. The CDR3 nucleotides are TGTGCCAGCAGCTTAGGGGATATACTAGGGGAGACCCAGTACTTC.

The V gene is TRBV6-5, the J gene TRBJ1-3; TRBD1 agrees at 8 bases. The CDR3 is made up of 14 amino acids. The germline V gene has CDR1 MNHEY and CDR2 SVGAGI. Trimming took 8 bases from V and 6 from J; bases not matched to a gene: 9. The CDR3: CASRVDRGENTIYF. The CDR3 DNA reads as TGTGCCAGCCGAGTCGACAGGGGAGAAAACACCATATATTTT.